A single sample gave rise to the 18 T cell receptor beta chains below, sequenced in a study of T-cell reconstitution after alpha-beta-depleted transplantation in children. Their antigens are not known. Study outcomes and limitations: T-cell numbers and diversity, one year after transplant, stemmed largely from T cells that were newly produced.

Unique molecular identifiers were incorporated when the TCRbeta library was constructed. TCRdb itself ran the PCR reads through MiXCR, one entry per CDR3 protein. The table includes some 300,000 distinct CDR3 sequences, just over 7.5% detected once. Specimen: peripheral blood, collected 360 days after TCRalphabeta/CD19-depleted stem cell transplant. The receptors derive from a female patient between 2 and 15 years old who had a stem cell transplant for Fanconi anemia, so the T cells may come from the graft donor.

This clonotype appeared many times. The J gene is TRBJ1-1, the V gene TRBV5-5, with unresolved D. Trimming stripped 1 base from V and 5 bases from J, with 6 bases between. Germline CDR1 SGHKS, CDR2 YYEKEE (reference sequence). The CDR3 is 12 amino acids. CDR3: CASSLTGTEAFF. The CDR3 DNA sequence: TGTGCCAGCAGCTTGACGGGAACTGAAGCTTTCTTT.

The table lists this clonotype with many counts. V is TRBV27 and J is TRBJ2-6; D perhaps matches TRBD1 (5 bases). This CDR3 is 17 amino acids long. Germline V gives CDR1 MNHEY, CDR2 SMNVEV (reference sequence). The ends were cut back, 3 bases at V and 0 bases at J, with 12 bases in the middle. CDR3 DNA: TGTGCCAGCAGTTTCTGGCAGGGAAGCTCTGGGGCCAACGTCCTGACTTTC. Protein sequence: CASSFWQGSSGANVLTF.

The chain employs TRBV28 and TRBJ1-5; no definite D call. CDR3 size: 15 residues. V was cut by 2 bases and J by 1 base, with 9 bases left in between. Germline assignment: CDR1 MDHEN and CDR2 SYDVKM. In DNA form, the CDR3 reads TGTGCCAGCAGTTTACGAGGTTTCAGCAATCAGCCCCAGCATTTT. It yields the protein CASSLRGFSNQPQHF.

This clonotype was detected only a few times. CDR3 loop: CASSPTGTDYTF. The CDR3 DNA is TGTGCCAGCTCACCGACAGGGACGGACTACACCTTC. The gene calls are TRBV18 and TRBJ1-2; TRBD1 matches 7 bases. The germline V gene has CDR1 KGHSH and CDR2 LQKENI. There are 12 residues in the CDR3. V shed 3 bases, J shed 10 bases, and the junction held 5 bases outside the gene matches.

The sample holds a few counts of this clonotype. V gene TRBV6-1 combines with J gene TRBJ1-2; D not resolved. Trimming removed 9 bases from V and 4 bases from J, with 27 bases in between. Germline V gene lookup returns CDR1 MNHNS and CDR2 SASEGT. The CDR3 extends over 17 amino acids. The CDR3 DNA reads TGTGCCAGTCACCCTACAGCCCGGGATAAATGGAGCTATGGCTACACCTTC. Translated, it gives CASHPTARDKWSYGYTF.

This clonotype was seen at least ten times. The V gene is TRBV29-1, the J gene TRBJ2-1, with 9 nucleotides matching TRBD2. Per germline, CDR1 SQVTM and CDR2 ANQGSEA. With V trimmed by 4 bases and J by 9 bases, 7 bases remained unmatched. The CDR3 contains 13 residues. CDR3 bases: TGCAGCGTTGTACGCGGGAGGGCACGTGAGCAGTTCTTC. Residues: CSVVRGRAREQFF.

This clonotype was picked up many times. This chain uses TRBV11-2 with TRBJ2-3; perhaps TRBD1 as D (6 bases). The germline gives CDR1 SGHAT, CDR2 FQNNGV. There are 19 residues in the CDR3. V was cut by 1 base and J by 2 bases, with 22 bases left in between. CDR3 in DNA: TGTGCCAGCAGCTTAGGGGGTGGGGGCCCGACAGAGAACACAGATACGCAGTATTTT. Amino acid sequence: CASSLGGGGPTENTDTQYF.

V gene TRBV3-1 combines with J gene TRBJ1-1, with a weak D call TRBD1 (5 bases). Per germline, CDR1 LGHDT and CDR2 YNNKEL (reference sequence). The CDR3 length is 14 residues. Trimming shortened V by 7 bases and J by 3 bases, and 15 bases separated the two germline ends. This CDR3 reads CASTRIGGDTEAFF. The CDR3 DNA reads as TGTGCCAGCACCCGCATCGGGGGAGACACTGAAGCTTTCTTT.

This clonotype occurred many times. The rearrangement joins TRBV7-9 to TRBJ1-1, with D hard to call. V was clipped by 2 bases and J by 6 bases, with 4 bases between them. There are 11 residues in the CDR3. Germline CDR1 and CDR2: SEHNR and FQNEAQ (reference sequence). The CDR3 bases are TGTGCCAGCAGCTTATTGGCTGAAGCTTTCTTT. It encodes CASSLLAEAFF.

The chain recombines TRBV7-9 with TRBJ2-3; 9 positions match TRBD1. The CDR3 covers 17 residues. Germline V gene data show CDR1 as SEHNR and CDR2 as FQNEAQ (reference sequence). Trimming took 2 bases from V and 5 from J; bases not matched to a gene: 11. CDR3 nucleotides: TGTGCCAGCAGCTTAAGGTGGGGACAGGGAAGAGTAGATACGCAGTATTTT. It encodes CASSLRWGQGRVDTQYF.

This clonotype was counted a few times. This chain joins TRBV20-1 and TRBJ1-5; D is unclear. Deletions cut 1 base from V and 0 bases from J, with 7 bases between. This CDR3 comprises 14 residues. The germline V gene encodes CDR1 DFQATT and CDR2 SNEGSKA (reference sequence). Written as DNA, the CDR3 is TGCAGTGCTAGAGTAGTTTATAGCAATCAGCCCCAGCATTTT. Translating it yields CSARVVYSNQPQHF.

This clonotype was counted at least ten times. Here the CDR3 DNA reads TGTGCCAGCAGCACACTTCGTAAGGCAACTAGCTCCTACAATGAGCAGTTCTTC. Amino acids: CASSTLRKATSSYNEQFF. V usage is TRBV6-1 and J usage is TRBJ2-1; perhaps TRBD2 as D (5 bases). Trimming stripped 6 bases from V and 0 bases from J, with 21 bases between. The CDR3 is 18 amino acids. Germline V gives CDR1 MNHNS, CDR2 SASEGT.

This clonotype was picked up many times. DNA of the CDR3: TGTGCCAGCAGTTTTACCTACGAGCAGTACTTC. Translation gives CASSFTYEQYF. This sequence joins TRBV28 and TRBJ2-7; no clear D. V was trimmed by 3 bases and J by 2 bases, leaving 2 bases between them. Germline loops: CDR1 MDHEN, CDR2 SYDVKM. The CDR3 sequence is 11 residues long.

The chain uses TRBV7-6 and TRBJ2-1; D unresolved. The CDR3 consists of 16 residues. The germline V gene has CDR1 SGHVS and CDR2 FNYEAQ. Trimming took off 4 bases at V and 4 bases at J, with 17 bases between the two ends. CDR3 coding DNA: TGTGCCAGCAGCTACCCCCCGGCAGCCATTTACAATGAGCAGTTCTTC. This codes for CASSYPPAAIYNEQFF.

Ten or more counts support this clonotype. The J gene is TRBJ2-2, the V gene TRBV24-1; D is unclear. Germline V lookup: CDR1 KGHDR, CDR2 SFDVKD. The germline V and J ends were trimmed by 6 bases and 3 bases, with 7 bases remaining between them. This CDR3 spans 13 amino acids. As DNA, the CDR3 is TGTGCCACCAGTTCAGGTTACACCGGGGAGCTGTTTTTT. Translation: CATSSGYTGELFF.

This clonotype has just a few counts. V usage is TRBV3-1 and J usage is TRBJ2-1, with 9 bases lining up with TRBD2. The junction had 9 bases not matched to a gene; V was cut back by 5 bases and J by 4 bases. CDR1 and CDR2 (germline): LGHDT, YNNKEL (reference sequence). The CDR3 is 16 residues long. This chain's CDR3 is CASSNWREGRYNEQFF. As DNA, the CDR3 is TGTGCCAGCAGCAATTGGCGGGAGGGCCGGTACAATGAGCAGTTCTTC.

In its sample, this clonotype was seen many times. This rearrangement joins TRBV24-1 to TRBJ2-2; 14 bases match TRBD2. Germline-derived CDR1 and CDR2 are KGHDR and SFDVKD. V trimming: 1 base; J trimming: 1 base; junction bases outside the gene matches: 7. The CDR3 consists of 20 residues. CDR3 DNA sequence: TGTGCCACCAGTGATTTTGCGACTAGCGGGAGGGCCTGGAACACCGGGGAGCTGTTTTTT. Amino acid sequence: CATSDFATSGRAWNTGELFF.

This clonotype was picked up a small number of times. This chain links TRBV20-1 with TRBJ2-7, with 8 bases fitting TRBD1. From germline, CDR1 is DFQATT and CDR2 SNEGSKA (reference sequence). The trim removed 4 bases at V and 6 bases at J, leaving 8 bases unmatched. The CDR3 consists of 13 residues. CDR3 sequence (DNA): TGCAGTGCTACCAGTGGACAGGGAGGCGAGCAGTACTTC. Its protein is CSATSGQGGEQYF.